These 28 T cell receptor beta chains came from one sample sequenced in a study of blood T cell repertoires in COVID-19. Sequenced by immunoSEQ multiplex PCR; TCRdb stores in-frame clones only, minus some. The table includes approximately 200,000 clones, about 87% detected once. The sequencing sample was made of peripheral blood. These receptors were collected from a man aged 65 to 79 with acute or convalescent COVID-19.

The V call is TRBV3-1 (or the pseudogene TRBV3-2), the J call TRBJ2-1; 9 bases match TRBD2. Germline V gene sequence: CDR1 LGHDT, CDR2 YNNKEL (reference sequence). The CDR3 runs 16 residues. V was pared by 5 bases and J by 10 bases, with 15 bases of the junction left unmatched. Written as DNA, the CDR3 is TGTGCCAGCAGCGAATCTAGGACTAGCGCCCGCATCGAGCAGTTCTTC. Encoded protein: CASSESRTSARIEQFF.

The chain recombines TRBV7-8 with TRBJ1-1; no clear D gene. The V end lost 5 bases, the J end lost 1 base, and 8 bases lay between the germline ends. This CDR3 has 13 residues. Germline CDR1 reads SGHVS; CDR2 reads FQNEAQ. CDR3 loop: CASSPTRNTEAFF. The CDR3 DNA follows: TGTGCCAGCAGCCCCACAAGGAACACTGAAGCTTTCTTT.

The chain couples TRBV5-6 to TRBJ2-7; tentatively, D is TRBD2 (5 bases). Looked up from germline, CDR1 is SGHDT and CDR2 is YYEEEE. The CDR3 length is 15 residues. V shed 4 bases and J shed 3 bases, with 17 bases lying between them. The CDR3 loop reads CASSEAGKLGYEQYF. CDR3 sequence (DNA): TGTGCCAGCAGCGAGGCCGGGAAACTGGGCTACGAGCAGTACTTC.

This sequence joins TRBV29-1 and TRBJ2-7; the match to TRBD2 covers 7 bases. CDR1 is SQVTM, CDR2 ANQGSEA, per germline. This CDR3 comprises 14 residues. J lost 3 bases, V lost 4 bases, and 9 bases had no gene match. The CDR3: CSVGFWGRDYEQYF. The CDR3 coding sequence is TGCAGCGTTGGGTTTTGGGGGAGGGACTACGAGCAGTACTTC.

J is TRBJ2-1 and V is TRBV9, with D maybe TRBD2 (6 bases). The CDR3 totals 16 residues. Germline assignment: CDR1 SGDLS and CDR2 YYNGEE. Trimming left V 4 bases short and J 2 bases short, with 16 bases between. CDR3 nucleotides: TGTGCCAGCAGCTACCCCCCCGGGGGAACCTACAATGAGCAGTTCTTC. Residues: CASSYPPGGTYNEQFF.

The rearrangement links TRBV9 to TRBJ2-2; D remains unclear. Germline V gene sequence: CDR1 SGDLS, CDR2 YYNGEE. The CDR3 is made up of 14 amino acids. V shed 0 bases and J shed 7 bases, with 10 bases lying between them. CDR3 in DNA: TGTGCCAGCAGCGTAGTTCAGGTCAGCGGGGAGCTGTTTTTT. It codes for CASSVVQVSGELFF. Variable domain in full (rest from reference TRBV9 and TRBJ2-2): DSGVTQTPKHLITATGQRVTLRCSPRSGDLSVYWYQQSLDQGLQFLIQYYNGEERAKGNILERFSAQQFPDLHSELNLSSLELGDSALYFCASSVVQVSGELFFGEGSRLTVL.

The genes are TRBV6-2 or TRBV6-3 and TRBJ2-2; 9 bases agree with TRBD2. V shed 6 bases and J 7 bases; nucleotides not matched to a gene: 9. Germline assignment: CDR1 MNHEY and CDR2 SVGEGT. The CDR3 totals 15 residues. CDR3 in amino acids: CASSRLAGRIGELFF. The CDR3 DNA is TGTGCCAGCAGCCGGCTAGCGGGAAGGATCGGGGAGCTGTTTTTT.

J is TRBJ2-7 and V is TRBV27, with 13 positions matching TRBD2. Germline loops: CDR1 MNHEY, CDR2 SMNVEV (reference sequence). CDR3 length: 17 residues. With V trimmed by 3 bases and J by 7 bases, 12 bases remained unmatched. CDR3 loop: CASSFTFPGTSGKEQYF. The DNA of the CDR3 is TGTGCCAGCAGTTTTACTTTCCCCGGGACTAGCGGGAAGGAGCAGTACTTC.

This chain connects TRBV15 to TRBJ2-4; 9 bases line up with TRBD1. Trimming removed 0 bases from V and 7 bases from J; junction bases left unmatched: 10. Germline CDR1 is LNHNV and CDR2 is YYDKDF (reference sequence). This CDR3 comprises 17 residues. The CDR3 bases are TGTGCCACCAGCAGAGAGGGGTATGGGACAGGGTGGAACATTCAGTACTTC. This sequence encodes CATSREGYGTGWNIQYF.

The chain carries TRBV28 and TRBJ1-2, with 7 bases aligning to TRBD1. The V gene end was trimmed by 5 bases and the J gene end by 5 bases; junction bases not matched to a gene: 5. This CDR3 has 13 amino acids. Germline V CDR1 and CDR2: MDHEN, SYDVKM. The CDR3 sequence: CASSPPRGYGYTF. As DNA, the CDR3 is TGTGCCAGCAGTCCCCCCAGGGGGTATGGCTACACCTTC.

The CDR3 coding sequence is TGTGCCAGCTCACTCGCGCGGGAAGATTACGAGCAGTACTTC. Translating gives CASSLAREDYEQYF. V usage is TRBV18 and J usage is TRBJ2-7; a weak D match, TRBD2 (6 bases). Trimming removed 4 bases from V and 4 bases from J, with 14 bases in between. From germline, CDR1 is KGHSH and CDR2 LQKENI. This CDR3 is built from 14 residues. Variable domain in full (rest from reference TRBV18 and TRBJ2-7): NAGVMQNPRHLVRRRGQEARLRCSPMKGHSHVYWYRQLPEEGLKFMVYLQKENIIDESGMPKERFSAEFPKEGPSILRIQQVVRGDSAAYFCASSLAREDYEQYFGPGTRLTVT.

By frequency in the sample, this clone is medium-sized. The V call is TRBV5-4, the J call TRBJ2-7, with TRBD1 matching 8 bases. With V trimmed by 3 bases and J by 3 bases, 8 bases remained unmatched. The CDR3 is 15 residues long. Per germline, CDR1 SGHNT and CDR2 YYREEE (reference sequence). The CDR3 here is CASSSTGTGIYEQYF. The CDR3 region has the DNA TGTGCCAGCAGCTCCACCGGGACAGGAATCTACGAGCAGTACTTC.

V gene TRBV5-1 combines with J gene TRBJ2-3; D gene ambiguous. V was trimmed by 0 bases and J by 4 bases, leaving 12 bases between them. This CDR3 is 15 amino acids long. Looked up from germline, CDR1 is SGHRS and CDR2 is YFSETQ. CDR3 amino acids: CASSLGFGSADTQYF. CDR3 bases: TGCGCCAGCAGCTTGGGATTCGGGTCCGCAGATACGCAGTATTTT.

This clone was recorded once. The chain links TRBV30 to TRBJ1-2; D not certain. The CDR3 totals 17 residues. The germline gives CDR1 GTSNPN, CDR2 SVGIG (reference sequence). Trimming left V 4 bases short and J 2 bases short, with 23 bases between. For the CDR3, the DNA is TGTGCCTGGAATTTAGGTGTCAGGCCACTTGACAACTATGGCTACACCTTC. Encoded protein: CAWNLGVRPLDNYGYTF.

The chain links TRBV5-1 to TRBJ2-7; D may be TRBD1 (5 bases). CDR1 is SGHRS, CDR2 YFSETQ, per germline. Trimming stripped 0 bases from V and 5 bases from J, with 15 bases between. The CDR3 is 15 residues long. The CDR3 nucleotides read TGCGCCAGCAGCTTGGCCGGGTCAGGGTTCAACGAGCAGTACTTC. This translates into CASSLAGSGFNEQYF.

In DNA, the CDR3 is TGTGCCAGCAGACTCGGTGTAGCGGGTCAGCCCCAGCATTTT. Translated, it gives CASRLGVAGQPQHF. The V call is TRBV6-5, the J call TRBJ1-5; D is undetermined. Germline V gene sequence: CDR1 MNHEY, CDR2 SVGAGI. The CDR3 spans 14 residues. With 6 bases removed from V and 6 bases from J, the gap between germline ends came to 15 bases.

The J gene is TRBJ1-1, the V gene TRBV25-1; a weak D match, TRBD1 (6 bases). CDR1 is MGHDK and CDR2 is SYGVNS in the germline V gene. V was trimmed by 7 bases and J by 2 bases, leaving 11 bases between them. This CDR3 has 13 amino acids. The CDR3 region has the DNA TGTGCCAGCATTGGGGGCAGAAACACTGAAGCTTTCTTT. Its protein is CASIGGRNTEAFF.

The chain uses TRBV6-5 and TRBJ1-4; D is uncertain. The CDR3 covers 14 residues. Trimming took off 6 bases at V and 7 bases at J, with 15 bases between the two ends. Germline lookup yields CDR1 MNHEY and CDR2 SVGAGI. The chain's CDR3 is CASSEAGAGEKLFF. The CDR3, as DNA: TGTGCCAGCAGCGAGGCCGGCGCGGGTGAAAAACTGTTTTTT.

This clone was seen only a few times. The V call is TRBV4-3, the J call TRBJ2-1; TRBD1 matches 7 bases. CDR3 length equals 14 residues. The junction had 10 bases not matched to a gene; V was cut back by 3 bases and J by 11 bases. Germline CDR1 reads LGHNA; CDR2 reads YSLEER. The CDR3 region is CASSQTGSLKQQFF. In nucleotides, the CDR3 is TGCGCCAGCAGCCAGACAGGGTCCCTAAAGCAGCAGTTCTTC.

Remarks on this clone: An end of the junction differs from the germline gene, which may be a read error. The chain carries TRBV12-3 or TRBV12-4 and TRBJ2-1, with TRBD2 identical over 7 bases. CDR3 size: 11 residues. The CDR3 here is CASSPGAGPIF. In DNA form, the CDR3 reads TGTGCCAGCAGCCCGGGAGCGGGACCGATCTTC.

V and J are TRBV6-1 and TRBJ1-5; D is uncertain. There are 13 residues in the CDR3. V was shortened by 3 bases and J by 5 bases, with 8 bases between the two germline ends. Germline CDR1 and CDR2: MNHNS and SASEGT. DNA for the CDR3: TGTGCCAGCAGTGATGGGCATTATCAGCCCCAGCATTTT. Its protein is CASSDGHYQPQHF.

The chain carries TRBV27 and TRBJ2-1, with 7 bases matching TRBD2. Germline V lookup: CDR1 MNHEY, CDR2 SMNVEV (reference sequence). V gave up 3 bases and J gave up 4 bases; unmatched junction bases: 6. The CDR3 sequence is 15 residues long. The CDR3 here is CASSFVQRGYNEQFF. CDR3 in DNA: TGTGCCAGCAGTTTTGTCCAGCGGGGTTACAATGAGCAGTTCTTC.

The chain couples TRBV11-2 to TRBJ2-7; 12 bases map to TRBD1. The V and J ends lost 3 bases and 7 bases, in that order; junction bases with no gene match: 10. Germline V gives CDR1 SGHAT, CDR2 FQNNGV. This CDR3 contains 16 residues. CDR3 coding DNA: TGTGCCAGCAGCTTGGACCCGGGACAGGGGGCTAGGGAGCAGTACTTC. It translates to CASSLDPGQGAREQYF.

J is TRBJ2-3 and V is TRBV3-1 (or the pseudogene TRBV3-2), with TRBD2 matching over 11 bases. V lost 4 bases and J lost 1; bases outside the gene matches: 1. This CDR3 has 15 residues. The germline CDR1 and CDR2 sequences are LGHDT and YNNKEL (reference sequence). This CDR3 reads CASSRGLAGTDTQYF. The CDR3 nucleotides are TGTGCCAGCAGCCGGGGACTAGCGGGCACAGATACGCAGTATTTT.

The V gene is TRBV11-2, the J gene TRBJ2-7; tentative D call: TRBD2 (6 bases). Germline loops: CDR1 SGHAT, CDR2 FQNNGV. The V gene lost 4 bases and the J gene lost 7 bases, with 14 bases spanning the gap. This CDR3 spans 13 amino acids. As DNA, the CDR3 is TGTGCCAGCAGCTCGGAGGGCCTGGGGGAGCAGTACTTC. Protein product: CASSSEGLGEQYF.

The chain recombines TRBV5-4 with TRBJ2-3; D remains ambiguous. Trimming pared 0 bases from V and 0 bases from J, leaving 8 bases between. There are 15 residues in the CDR3. Germline CDR1 is SGHNT and CDR2 is YYREEE (reference sequence). For the CDR3, the DNA is TGTGCCAGCAGCTTGGATTCCCTAAGCACAGATACGCAGTATTTT. This translates into CASSLDSLSTDTQYF.

This chain links TRBV3-1 (or the pseudogene TRBV3-2) with TRBJ1-2; TRBD1 aligns across 11 bases. V lost 4 bases, J lost 1 base, and 5 bases stayed unmatched. The CDR3 has 16 amino acids. Germline V lookup: CDR1 LGHDT, CDR2 YNNKEL (reference sequence). This CDR3 is CASSRTGGSVNYGYTF. Written as DNA, the CDR3 is TGTGCCAGCAGCCGGACAGGGGGCAGCGTTAACTATGGCTACACCTTC.

The J gene is TRBJ1-5, the V gene TRBV30; D unresolved. The CDR3 spans 12 residues. Germline CDR1 is GTSNPN and CDR2 is SVGIG (reference sequence). Trimming left V 3 bases short and J 10 bases short, with 13 bases between. DNA for the CDR3: TGTGCCTGGAGGTTCCAGGTGAACCCCCAGCATTTT. As protein: CAWRFQVNPQHF.